The source of this T cell receptor beta chain is a study of blood T cell repertoires in COVID-19. About the research overall: COVID-19 samples from acute and convalescent phases originated in the United States, Italy and Spain. PBMCs, B-cell-depleted T cells, or T cells provided the cDNA or gDNA that made up the material.

This CDR3 has 15 amino acids. V trimming: 4 bases; J trimming: 6 bases; junction bases outside the gene matches: 6. Germline V gene data show CDR1 as MNHEY and CDR2 as SVGAGI. Original handling: Counts of nucleated cells, estimated from reference gene primer amplification, were obtained. Clones were sequenced by immunoSEQ multiplex PCR, and TCRdb holds only the in-frame ones, with some missing. D and trimming come from the DNA, and the V and J calls and clone size come from that table. Among 200,000 to 250,000 clones, around 83% were seen once, and the ten largest hold 0.98%. Material: peripheral blood. This TCR was recovered from a man in his forties or fifties with acute or convalescent COVID-19. V and J are TRBV6-5 and TRBJ1-4; 9 nucleotides align to TRBD1. The CDR3 DNA is TGTGCCAGCAGTTCCGGGACAGGGCGGGATGAAAAACTGTTTTTT. Translation: CASSSGTGRDEKLFF.